Following are 2 T cell receptor beta chains from one sample sequenced in a study of blood T cells in healthy people across ages. Then a second PCR, running about 6 to 12 cycles, was carried out with a sample-barcoded 5' primer and a J-beta primer mix. TCRdb reanalysed the 5' RACE reads using MiXCR and keeps one entry per CDR3 protein. The table has roughly 700,000 distinct CDR3 sequences, roughly 50% seen once. Material: blood. The receptors derive from a woman aged 60 to 75 in good health.

The V and J genes are TRBV6-2 or TRBV6-3 and TRBJ2-5, with 10 bases fitting TRBD1. The J segment lost 5 bases and the V segment lost 5 bases, leaving 8 bases of the junction unmatched. CDR1 is MNHEY, CDR2 SVGEGT, per germline. This CDR3 has 15 amino acids. CDR3 coding DNA: TGTGCCAGCAGTATCCCCGGGACAGGGGCGGAGACCCAGTACTTC. This codes for CASSIPGTGAETQYF.

Ten or more counts support this clonotype. V and J are TRBV7-6 and TRBJ2-7, with D unclear. Deletions cut 3 bases from V and 4 bases from J, with 16 bases between. The CDR3 runs to 15 residues. Germline CDR1 reads SGHVS; CDR2 reads FNYEAQ. CDR3 in amino acids: CASSFTAGLIYEQYF. The CDR3 DNA follows: TGTGCCAGCAGCTTCACTGCAGGATTAATTTACGAGCAGTACTTC.